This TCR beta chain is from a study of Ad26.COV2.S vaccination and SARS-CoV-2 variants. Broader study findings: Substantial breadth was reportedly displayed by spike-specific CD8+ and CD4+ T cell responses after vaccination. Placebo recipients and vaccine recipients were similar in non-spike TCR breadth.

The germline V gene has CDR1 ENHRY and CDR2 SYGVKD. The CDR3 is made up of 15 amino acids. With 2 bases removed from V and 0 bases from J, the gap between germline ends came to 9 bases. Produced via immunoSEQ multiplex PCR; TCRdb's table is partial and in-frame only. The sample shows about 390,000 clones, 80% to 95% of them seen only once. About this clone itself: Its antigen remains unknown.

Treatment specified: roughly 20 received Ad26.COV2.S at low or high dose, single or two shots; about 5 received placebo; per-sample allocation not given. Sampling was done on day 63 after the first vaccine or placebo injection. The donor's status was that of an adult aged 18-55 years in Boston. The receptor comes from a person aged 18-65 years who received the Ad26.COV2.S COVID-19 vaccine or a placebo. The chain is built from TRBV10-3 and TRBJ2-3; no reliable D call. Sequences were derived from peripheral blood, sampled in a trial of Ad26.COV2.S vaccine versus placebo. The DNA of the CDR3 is TGTGCCATCAGTGAGAAAGTGCTTAGCACAGATACGCAGTATTTT. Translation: CAISEKVLSTDTQYF.